Below are 15 T cell receptor beta chains sequenced from a single sample in a study of CD8+ T cells in alopecia areata. Treatment: oral pan-JAK inhibitor, 5-10 mg twice daily. TCR sequencing used cDNA made by reverse transcription of extracted RNA. Measured with immunoSEQ multiplex PCR; TCRdb has only the in-frame clones, and not every one. This table holds more than 140,000 clones, about 88% found once. Sequenced here: CD8+ T cells sorted from blood, sampled at week 4, from a patient treated with tofacitinib. The receptors here all came from a human donor with alopecia areata.

The chain joins TRBV29-1 to TRBJ2-1; 15 bases are a match to TRBD2. CDR1 SQVTM and CDR2 ANQGSEA come from the germline V gene. V was pared by 2 bases and J by 0 bases, with 8 bases of the junction left unmatched. There are 19 residues in the CDR3. CDR3 residues: CSVETGLAGGASSYNEQFF. CDR3 nucleotides: TGCAGCGTTGAAACGGGACTAGCGGGAGGCGCGAGCTCCTACAATGAGCAGTTCTTC.

This chain links TRBV29-1 with TRBJ2-3; D tentatively fits TRBD1 or TRBD2 (5 bases each). Trimming pared 1 base from V and 0 bases from J, leaving 20 bases between. The CDR3 covers 18 residues. Germline CDR1 reads SQVTM; CDR2 reads ANQGSEA. CDR3 DNA sequence: TGCAGCGTTGAAGGGAGCACGGGGCCGGACTCTAGCACAGATACGCAGTATTTT. This encodes CSVEGSTGPDSSTDTQYF.

CDR3 sequence reads: CASSEAQIPYEQYF. CDR3 nucleotide sequence: TGTGCCAGCAGTGAAGCGCAGATTCCCTACGAGCAGTACTTC. The V call is TRBV2, the J call TRBJ2-7, with D hard to call. The germline gives CDR1 SNHLY, CDR2 FYNNEI. V dropped 0 bases and J dropped 2 bases, with 8 bases sitting between them. The CDR3 has 14 amino acids.

V is TRBV25-1 and J is TRBJ2-6; 8 positions agree with TRBD1. V shed 8 bases and J 0 bases; nucleotides not matched to a gene: 3. The CDR3 has 15 amino acids. Germline V CDR1 and CDR2: MGHDK, SYGVNS. The CDR3 spells CASGTGGSGANVLTF. Here the CDR3 DNA reads TGTGCCAGCGGAACAGGGGGCTCTGGGGCCAACGTCCTGACTTTC.

The chain couples TRBV9 to TRBJ2-5, with 12 nucleotides matching TRBD1. Germline values: CDR1 SGDLS, CDR2 YYNGEE. Trimming took 3 bases from V and 2 from J; bases not matched to a gene: 11. The CDR3 has 18 residues. CDR3 nucleotides: TGTGCCAGCAGCGCCCGTCCGGGACAGGGGGCTTTGCAAGAGACCCAGTACTTC. This sequence encodes CASSARPGQGALQETQYF.

The chain uses TRBV6-6 and TRBJ1-2; unclear D gene. The CDR3 contains 13 residues. CDR1 is MNHNY and CDR2 is SVGAGI in the germline V gene (reference sequence). The ends were cut back, 5 bases at V and 5 bases at J, with 12 bases in the middle. The CDR3 bases are TGTGCCAGCAGTCTCGGACCCGAGTATGGCTACACCTTC. As protein: CASSLGPEYGYTF.

The chain carries TRBV21-1 and TRBJ2-1; the table assigns TRBD2, which was not confirmed against the DNA. TRBV21-1 represents a pseudogene. The CDR3 covers 17 residues. CDR3: CASSARTGGMNYNEQFF. DNA of the CDR3: TGTGCCAGCAGCGCCCGCACCGGCGGGATGAACTACAATGAGCAGTTCTTC.

The chain links TRBV11-2 to TRBJ2-2, with 13 bases that match TRBD2. CDR1 and CDR2 from the germline V gene are SGHAT and FQNNGV. V lost 0 bases, J lost 1 base, and 2 bases stayed unmatched. The CDR3 loop spans 18 amino acids. The CDR3 protein is CASSLEGTSGVNTGELFF. In DNA form, the CDR3 reads TGTGCCAGCAGCTTAGAAGGGACTAGCGGGGTGAACACCGGGGAGCTGTTTTTT.

Regarding this clone: Within the sample, other DNA sequences also encode this same CDR3. This chain joins TRBV6-5 and TRBJ2-1, with D maybe TRBD1 (5 bases). With 0 bases removed from V and 7 bases from J, the gap between germline ends came to 7 bases. Germline-derived CDR1 and CDR2 are MNHEY and SVGAGI. The CDR3 runs 13 residues. CDR3 in amino acids: CASSYSSGNEQFF. CDR3 coding DNA: TGTGCCAGCAGTTACTCCTCAGGGAATGAGCAGTTCTTC.

This rearrangement joins TRBV29-1 to TRBJ2-3; tentatively, D is TRBD2 (5 bases). The CDR3 contains 14 residues. Germline assignment: CDR1 SQVTM and CDR2 ANQGSEA. Between the trimmed V and J ends, which lost 1 base and 0 bases, there was a span of 8 bases. The CDR3 protein is CSVEGGGSTDTQYF. The CDR3 nucleotides read TGCAGCGTTGAAGGAGGCGGGAGCACAGATACGCAGTATTTT.

The CDR3 sequence: CSVTGGPNTEAFF. The CDR3 DNA is TGCAGCGTTACGGGAGGGCCGAACACTGAAGCTTTCTTT. V and J are TRBV29-1 and TRBJ1-1, with D uncertain. CDR3 length equals 13 residues. Looked up from germline, CDR1 is SQVTM and CDR2 is ANQGSEA. Deletions cut 5 bases from V and 1 base from J, with 11 bases between.

In this sample, this clone turned up a few times. The gene calls are TRBV27 and TRBJ2-5, with D tentatively TRBD1 (6 bases). V was trimmed by 2 bases and J by 3 bases, leaving 13 bases between them. CDR1 and CDR2 (germline): MNHEY, SMNVEV (reference sequence). The CDR3 loop spans 15 amino acids. The CDR3 DNA follows: TGTGCCAGCAGTTTACGAGAAGGACAGAAAGAGACCCAGTACTTC. Protein product: CASSLREGQKETQYF.

The chain combines TRBV7-3 with TRBJ2-1, with 8 nucleotides matching TRBD2. The CDR3 is made up of 16 amino acids. Trimming cost V 1 base and J 1 base; bases outside gene matches: 3. Germline assignment: CDR1 SGHTA and CDR2 FQGTGA. The CDR3 region is CASSLRVAGSYNEQFF. The CDR3 DNA reads TGTGCCAGCAGCTTAAGGGTAGCGGGATCCTACAATGAGCAGTTCTTC. The full variable domain, in which reference TRBV7-3 and TRBJ2-1 provide the parts outside the CDR3, is GAGVSQTPSNKVTEKGKYVELRCDPISGHTALYWYRQSLGQGPEFLIYFQGTGAADDSGLPNDRFFAVRPEGSVSTLKIQRTERGDSAVYLCASSLRVAGSYNEQFFGPGTRLTVL.

This clone was counted once. The chain carries TRBV29-1 and TRBJ2-3; D tentatively reads TRBD1 or TRBD2 (5 bases each). This CDR3 contains 13 residues. The V and J ends lost 7 bases and 1 base respectively, with 12 bases between them. Germline V lookup: CDR1 SQVTM, CDR2 ANQGSEA. CDR3 nucleotides: TGCAGCGCTCCCGGGGCCCGCACAGATACGCAGTATTTT. This translates into CSAPGARTDTQYF.

The chain couples TRBV9 to TRBJ1-3; no reliable D call. Germline V CDR1 and CDR2: SGDLS, YYNGEE. This CDR3 contains 14 residues. V lost 0 bases, J lost 3 bases, and 7 bases lay in between. CDR3 in DNA: TGTGCCAGCAGCGTAGGACGGGTTGGAAACACCATATATTTT. Its protein product is CASSVGRVGNTIYF.